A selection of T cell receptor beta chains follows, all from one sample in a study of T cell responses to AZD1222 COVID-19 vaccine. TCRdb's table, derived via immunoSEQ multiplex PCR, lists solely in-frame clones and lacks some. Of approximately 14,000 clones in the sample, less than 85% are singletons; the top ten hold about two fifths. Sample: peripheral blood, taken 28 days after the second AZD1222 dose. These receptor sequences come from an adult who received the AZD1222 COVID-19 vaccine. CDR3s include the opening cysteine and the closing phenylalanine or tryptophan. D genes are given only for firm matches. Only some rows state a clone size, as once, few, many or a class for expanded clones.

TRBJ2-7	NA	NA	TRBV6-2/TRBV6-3	TGTGCCAGCAGTTACGAGGGGGGAGGCTCCTACGAGCAGTACTTC	CASSYEGGGSYEQYF
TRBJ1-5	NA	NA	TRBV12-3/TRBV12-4	TGTGCCAGCAGTTTAGGGCTCTGGCAGCCCCAGCATTTT	CASSLGLWQPQHF
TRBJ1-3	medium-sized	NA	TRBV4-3	TGCGCCAGCAGCCAACTCACCTCCCCATTGGACACCATATATTTT	CASSQLTSPLDTIYF
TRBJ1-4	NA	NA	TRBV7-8	TGTGCCAGCAGCCAAGAGATGTCAAATGAAAAACTGTTTTTT	CASSQEMSNEKLFF
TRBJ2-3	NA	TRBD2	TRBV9	TGTGCCAGCAGCCCCACTAGCGGGACATACACAGATACGCAGTATTTT	CASSPTSGTYTDTQYF
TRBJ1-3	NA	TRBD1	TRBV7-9	TGTGCCAGCAGCCCCCACCGGGACAGGGCTGGAAACACCATATATTTT	CASSPHRDRAGNTIYF
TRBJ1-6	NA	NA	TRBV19	TGTGCCAGTAGCGCCGGACACCGTTTGACACCCCTCCACTTT	CASSAGHRLTPLHF
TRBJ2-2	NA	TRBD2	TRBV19	TGTGCCAGTCATCTAGCGGGAGAGGCCCCGAACACCGGGGAGCTGTTTTTT	CASHLAGEAPNTGELFF
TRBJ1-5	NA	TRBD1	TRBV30	TGTGCCTGGTCAGGACAGGGGATTCAAGCCCAGCATTTT	CAWSGQGIQAQHF
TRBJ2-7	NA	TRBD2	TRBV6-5	TGTGCCAGCAGTTATAGCGGGGGTTCCTACGAGCAGTACTTC	CASSYSGGSYEQYF
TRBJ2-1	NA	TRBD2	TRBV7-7	TGTGCCAGCAGCTTAGGTGCAGCGGGAGACGATGAGCAGTTCTTC	CASSLGAAGDDEQFF
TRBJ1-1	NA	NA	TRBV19	TGTGCCAGTAGTATGTCCACCGGGGGGGGCTTTGAAGCTTTCTTT	CASSMSTGGGFEAFF
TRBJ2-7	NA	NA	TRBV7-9	TGTGCCACATTTCAGGGTGGCGCAAGGGAAGAGGTGCAGTACTTC	CATFQGGAREEVQYF
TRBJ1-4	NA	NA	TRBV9	TGTGCCAGCGGGGAAAATGAAAAACTGTTTTTT	CASGENEKLFF
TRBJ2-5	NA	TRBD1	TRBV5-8	TGTGCCAGCAGCTGGGACAGACAAGAGACCCAGTACTTC	CASSWDRQETQYF
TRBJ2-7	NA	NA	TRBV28	TGTGCCAGCAGTAGTCCAGGGGCTCCTAACTACGAGCAGTACTTC	CASSSPGAPNYEQYF
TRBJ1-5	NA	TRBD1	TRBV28	TGTGCCAGCAGTACCGGGACAGGGGGCAATCAGCCCCAGCATTTT	CASSTGTGGNQPQHF
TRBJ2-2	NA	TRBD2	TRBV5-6	TGTGCCAGCAGCTTGGTAGCGGGCGGGATCACCGGGGAGCTGTTTTTT	CASSLVAGGITGELFF
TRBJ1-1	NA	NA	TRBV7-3	TGTGCCAGCAGCTTAAAAGCGGGCGGAGGCTCGAACACTGAAGCTTTCTTT	CASSLKAGGGSNTEAFF
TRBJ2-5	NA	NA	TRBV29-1	TGCAGCGTCGCACAGAATCAAGAGACCCAGTACTTC	CSVAQNQETQYF
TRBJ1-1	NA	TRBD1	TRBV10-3	TGTGCCATCAGCGGACAGGTACTGAACACTGAAGCTTTCTTT	CAISGQVLNTEAFF
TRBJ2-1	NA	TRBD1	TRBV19	TGTGCCAGTAGTATGGGACAGAACTCTAGCTCCTACAATGAGCAGTTCTTC	CASSMGQNSSSYNEQFF
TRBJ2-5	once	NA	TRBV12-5	TGTGCTAGTGGTCTCAGGGGTAGCTCGTACTTC	CASGLRGSSYF
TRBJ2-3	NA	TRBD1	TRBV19	TGTGCCAGTAGTATACAGACAGGGGGCACGGGCACAGATACGCAGTATTTT	CASSIQTGGTGTDTQYF
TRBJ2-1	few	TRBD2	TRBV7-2	TGTGCCAGCAGCGCGGGACTAGCGGAGAAGGATGAGCAGTTCTTC	CASSAGLAEKDEQFF
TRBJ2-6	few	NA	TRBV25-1	TGTGCCAGCAGTGAATCTGGGGGCGATGGGGCCAACGTCCTGACTTTC	CASSESGGDGANVLTF
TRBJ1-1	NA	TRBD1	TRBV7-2	TGTGCCAGCAGCTTAGTAGGACAGGGGACTGAAGCTTTCTTT	CASSLVGQGTEAFF
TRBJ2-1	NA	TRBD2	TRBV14	TGTGCCAGCAGCCAACGACTAGCGGGGGGGCGTGAGCAGTTCTTC	CASSQRLAGGREQFF
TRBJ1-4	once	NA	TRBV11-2	TGTGCCAGCAGCTTTGGGAGCACCGGCTCGGGTGAAAAACTGTTTTTT	CASSFGSTGSGEKLFF
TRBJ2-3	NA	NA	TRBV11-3	TGTGCCAGCAGCCTGCAGTTAGGGGGGGGCACAGATACGCAGTATTTT	CASSLQLGGGTDTQYF
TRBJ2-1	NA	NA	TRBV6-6	TGTGCCAGCGACCGGGAGTTCCGCAATGAGCAGTTCTTC	CASDREFRNEQFF
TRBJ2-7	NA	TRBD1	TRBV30	TGTGCCTGGAGCAAAACCGGGACAGGGACCTACGAGCAGTACTTC	CAWSKTGTGTYEQYF